This T cell receptor (beta chain) stems from a study of beta chain features in type 1 diabetes. Study results and caveats: More deletions and fewer insertions at VDJ junctions were seen in type 1 diabetes patients. Significant though moderate, a shortening of TCRB CDR3s appeared in all four CD4+ subsets of Type 1 diabetes patients. It was possible that PCR favored shorter templates, equally so in patients and controls.

CDR1 and CDR2 (germline): SGHTA, FQGNSA. V lost 1 base, J lost 4 bases, and 11 bases stayed unmatched. CDR3 length equals 17 residues. The isolated RNA, all of it, was reverse transcribed, so expressed TCRB transcripts were what got sequenced. TCRdb's table, derived via immunoSEQ multiplex PCR, lists solely in-frame clones and lacks some. This sample yields roughly 25,000 clones, of which more than 60% are seen a single time; around 2% belongs to the top ten. Every donor provided one heparinised blood draw, which averaged approximately 100 mL. As concerns this clone: Its antigen is still unknown.

The clonotype comes from a woman between 40 and 50 years old in good health. This rearrangement joins TRBV7-2 to TRBJ2-7; 9 bases are shared with TRBD2. Sequenced sample: Tregs from blood. The CDR3 coding sequence is TGTGCCAGCAGCTTAGGAGCGGGGGGCCCTGCTATGTACGAGCAGTACTTC. Encoded protein: CASSLGAGGPAMYEQYF.